The following is a T cell receptor beta chain sequence with its context. TCRdb independently ran MiXCR on the PCR reads; one entry per CDR3 protein. The repertoire has about 510,000 distinct CDR3 sequences, around a fifth of them found once; the top ten carry roughly 0.81%. The sample is drawn from a study of molecular identifiers for immune sequencing clone quantification. Germline lookup yields CDR1 SGHAT and CDR2 FQNNGV. CDR3 length equals 16 residues. J was trimmed by 1 base and V by 6 bases; bases with no gene match: 8. Source material for naive CD8 libraries was roughly 18,000 to 1,000,000 sorted cells, with 10%, 30% or 50% RNA. Naive CD8 T cells were FACS-sorted by CD8+CD4-CCR7+CD45RA+ markers.

The sequenced sample was naive CD8+ T cells from blood, with Jurkat cell RNA spiked in. Subset: FACS-sorted CD8+CD4-CCR7+CD45RA+ naive T cells. This TCR came from a human donor in good health. Some libraries in this study had Jurkat cell RNA spiked in. The chain is built from TRBV11-2 and TRBJ2-2; 7 bases agree with TRBD2. The CDR3: CASRTTRGENTGELFF. In nucleotides, the CDR3 is TGTGCCAGCAGAACAACACGGGGGGAGAACACCGGGGAGCTGTTTTTT.